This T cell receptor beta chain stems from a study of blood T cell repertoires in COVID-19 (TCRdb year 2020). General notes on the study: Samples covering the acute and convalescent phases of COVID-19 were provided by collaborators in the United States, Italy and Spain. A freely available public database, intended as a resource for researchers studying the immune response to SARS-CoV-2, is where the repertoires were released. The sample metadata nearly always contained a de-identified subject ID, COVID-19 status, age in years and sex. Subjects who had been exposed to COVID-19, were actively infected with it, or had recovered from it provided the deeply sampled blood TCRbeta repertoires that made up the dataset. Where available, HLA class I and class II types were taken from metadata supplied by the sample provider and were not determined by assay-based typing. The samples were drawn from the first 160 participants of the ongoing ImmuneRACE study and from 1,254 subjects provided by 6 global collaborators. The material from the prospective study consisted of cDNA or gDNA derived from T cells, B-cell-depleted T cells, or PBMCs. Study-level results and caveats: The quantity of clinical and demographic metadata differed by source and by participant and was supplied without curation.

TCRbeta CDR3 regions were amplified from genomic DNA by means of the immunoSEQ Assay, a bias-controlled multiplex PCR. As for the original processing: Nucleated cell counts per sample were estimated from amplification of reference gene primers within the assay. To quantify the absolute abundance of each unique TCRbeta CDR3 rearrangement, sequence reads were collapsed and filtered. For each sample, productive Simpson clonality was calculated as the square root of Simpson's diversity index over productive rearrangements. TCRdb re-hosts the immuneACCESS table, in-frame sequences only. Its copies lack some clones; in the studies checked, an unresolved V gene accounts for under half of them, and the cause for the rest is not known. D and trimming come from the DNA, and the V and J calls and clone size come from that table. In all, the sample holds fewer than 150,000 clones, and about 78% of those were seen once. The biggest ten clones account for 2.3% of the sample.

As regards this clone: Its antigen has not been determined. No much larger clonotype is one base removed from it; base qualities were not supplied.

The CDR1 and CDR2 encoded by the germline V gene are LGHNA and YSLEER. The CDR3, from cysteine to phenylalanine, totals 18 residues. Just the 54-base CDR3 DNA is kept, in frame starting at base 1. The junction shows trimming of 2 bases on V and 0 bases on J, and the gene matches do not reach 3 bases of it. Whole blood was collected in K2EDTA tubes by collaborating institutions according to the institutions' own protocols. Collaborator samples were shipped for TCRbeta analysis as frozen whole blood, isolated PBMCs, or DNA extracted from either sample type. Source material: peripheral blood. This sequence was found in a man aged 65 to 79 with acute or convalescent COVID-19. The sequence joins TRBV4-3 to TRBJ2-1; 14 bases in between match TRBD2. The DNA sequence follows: TGCGCCAGCAGCCAACAAGGACTAGCGGGGGGCTCCTACAATGAGCAGTTCTTC. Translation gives CASSQQGLAGGSYNEQFF.